The entry below gives a single TCR beta chain sequence along with its context. Every patient relapsed after autologous stem cell transplantation, and brentuximab vedotin exposure varied. V shed 6 bases and J shed 0 bases, with 15 bases lying between them. The CDR3 is made up of 15 amino acids. Germline CDR1 is LNHDA and CDR2 is SQIVND (reference sequence). This sample is part of a study of PD-1 blockade in classical Hodgkin lymphoma. Sequencing used immunoSEQ multiplex PCR; TCRdb keeps in-frame clones, though not all of them. The sample includes over 80,000 clones, roughly 90% of them seen just once. The rearrangement uses TRBV19 and TRBJ2-7, with D perhaps assigned TRBD1 or TRBD2 (5 bases each). The TCR originated in a human donor with classical Hodgkin lymphoma. The source was peripheral blood mononuclear cells (PBMCs), collected at baseline. The CDR3 spells CASSPHEGSSYEQYF. CDR3 bases: TGTGCCAGTAGCCCCCACGAGGGGAGCTCCTACGAGCAGTACTTC.